This is a list of T cell receptor beta chains from one sample in a study of technical replicates of blood from a handful of donors. Using immunoSEQ multiplex PCR, the repertoire was profiled, and TCRdb retains in-frame clones only, with some absent. The table records approximately 79,000 clones, 91% of them present only once. The sequenced material came from T cells isolated from PBMCs. These TCRs come from a human donor in good health. Both conserved end residues are part of each CDR3. Fields, in order: J gene, CDR3 length, V gene, D gene, clone size, CDR3 protein, CDR3 DNA. The D gene is left open where the match is weak. Clone sizes are given selectively: once, few, many, or a class where the clone is expanded.

j_call: TRBJ1-1; cdr3_length: 14; v_call: TRBV28; d_call: TRBD1; clone_size: once; cdr3_aa: CASSSRDRAFEAFF; cdr3_nt: TGTGCCAGCAGTTCCCGGGACAGAGCATTTGAAGCTTTCTTT
j_call: TRBJ2-1; cdr3_length: 12; v_call: TRBV15; d_call: -; clone_size: -; cdr3_aa: CATSRDTREQFF; cdr3_nt: TGTGCCACCAGCAGAGATACGAGAGAGCAGTTCTTC
j_call: TRBJ2-6; cdr3_length: 15; v_call: TRBV10-3; d_call: -; clone_size: -; cdr3_aa: CAISEVSSGANVLTF; cdr3_nt: TGTGCCATCAGTGAGGTGAGCTCTGGGGCCAACGTCCTGACTTTC
j_call: TRBJ2-2; cdr3_length: 15; v_call: TRBV9; d_call: TRBD2; clone_size: -; cdr3_aa: CASKEASGGSGELFF; cdr3_nt: TGTGCCAGCAAGGAGGCTAGCGGGGGTAGCGGGGAGCTGTTTTTT
j_call: TRBJ2-1; cdr3_length: 14; v_call: TRBV19; d_call: -; clone_size: -; cdr3_aa: CASSRNRAYNEQFF; cdr3_nt: TGTGCCAGTAGCCGTAACAGGGCCTACAATGAGCAGTTCTTC
j_call: TRBJ1-3; cdr3_length: 15; v_call: TRBV6-1; d_call: TRBD1; clone_size: -; cdr3_aa: CASSEVDDRAYTIYF; cdr3_nt: TGTGCCAGCAGTGAAGTGGACGACAGGGCTTACACCATATATTTT
j_call: TRBJ2-7; cdr3_length: 14; v_call: TRBV19; d_call: TRBD2; clone_size: -; cdr3_aa: CASSIGGRAREQYF; cdr3_nt: TGTGCCAGTAGTATTGGCGGGAGGGCTCGCGAGCAGTACTTC
j_call: TRBJ2-7; cdr3_length: 14; v_call: TRBV5-1; d_call: TRBD2; clone_size: -; cdr3_aa: CASSVGTSGYEQYF; cdr3_nt: TGCGCCAGCAGCGTCGGGACTAGCGGCTACGAGCAGTACTTC
j_call: TRBJ2-3; cdr3_length: 13; v_call: TRBV2; d_call: -; clone_size: -; cdr3_aa: CASSPSLGRTQYF; cdr3_nt: TGTGCCAGCAGTCCATCTCTAGGTCGTACGCAGTATTTT
j_call: TRBJ2-3; cdr3_length: 14; v_call: TRBV19; d_call: TRBD1; clone_size: -; cdr3_aa: CASSSDRGTDTQYF; cdr3_nt: TGTGCCAGTAGTTCCGACAGGGGCACAGATACGCAGTATTTT
j_call: TRBJ2-4; cdr3_length: 15; v_call: TRBV4-1; d_call: -; clone_size: -; cdr3_aa: CASSQVAAEIDIQYF; cdr3_nt: TGCGCCAGCAGCCAAGTAGCGGCGGAGATAGACATTCAGTACTTC
j_call: TRBJ1-1; cdr3_length: 14; v_call: TRBV29-1; d_call: TRBD1; clone_size: -; cdr3_aa: CSVIQGGLDTEAFF; cdr3_nt: TGCAGCGTTATACAGGGGGGTTTGGACACTGAAGCTTTCTTT
j_call: TRBJ2-7; cdr3_length: 12; v_call: TRBV29-1; d_call: -; clone_size: -; cdr3_aa: CSVLAATYEQYF; cdr3_nt: TGCAGCGTCCTAGCTGCAACCTACGAGCAGTACTTC
j_call: TRBJ2-7; cdr3_length: 12; v_call: TRBV11-1; d_call: -; clone_size: -; cdr3_aa: CASSLRAGEQYF; cdr3_nt: TGTGCCAGCAGCTTACGAGCGGGTGAGCAGTACTTC
j_call: TRBJ1-4; cdr3_length: 13; v_call: TRBV6-5; d_call: -; clone_size: -; cdr3_aa: CASSYQRGEKLFF; cdr3_nt: TGTGCCAGCAGTTACCAAAGGGGGGAAAAACTGTTTTTT
j_call: TRBJ2-1; cdr3_length: 15; v_call: TRBV6-5; d_call: -; clone_size: -; cdr3_aa: CASRESLGAYNEQFF; cdr3_nt: TGTGCCAGCAGGGAGAGTTTAGGAGCCTACAATGAGCAGTTCTTC
j_call: TRBJ2-7; cdr3_length: 17; v_call: TRBV4-2; d_call: TRBD2; clone_size: once; cdr3_aa: CASSQDRFSGGPYEQYF; cdr3_nt: TGTGCCAGCAGCCAAGATCGCTTTTCGGGAGGGCCGTACGAGCAGTACTTC
j_call: TRBJ1-3; cdr3_length: 14; v_call: TRBV5-1; d_call: TRBD1; clone_size: once; cdr3_aa: CASILRTGGNTIYF; cdr3_nt: TGCGCCAGCATCCTCCGGACAGGGGGAAACACCATATATTTT
j_call: TRBJ1-3; cdr3_length: 13; v_call: TRBV27; d_call: -; clone_size: -; cdr3_aa: CASRAGDGNTIYF; cdr3_nt: TGTGCCAGCCGCGCGGGGGATGGAAACACCATATATTTT
j_call: TRBJ2-2; cdr3_length: 15; v_call: TRBV11-3; d_call: TRBD2; clone_size: -; cdr3_aa: CASSPQVAGAGELFF; cdr3_nt: TGTGCCAGCAGCCCTCAGGTGGCGGGGGCCGGGGAGCTGTTTTTT
j_call: TRBJ1-1; cdr3_length: 13; v_call: TRBV5-1; d_call: TRBD1; clone_size: -; cdr3_aa: CASKEPGGTEAFF; cdr3_nt: TGCGCCAGCAAAGAGCCAGGGGGCACTGAAGCTTTCTTT
j_call: TRBJ2-5; cdr3_length: 13; v_call: TRBV5-1; d_call: -; clone_size: -; cdr3_aa: CASSLGGAETQYF; cdr3_nt: TGCGCCAGCAGCTTGGGCGGCGCCGAGACCCAGTACTTC
j_call: TRBJ2-1; cdr3_length: 13; v_call: TRBV30; d_call: -; clone_size: -; cdr3_aa: CAWSVWQGNEQFF; cdr3_nt: TGTGCCTGGAGTGTATGGCAGGGGAATGAGCAGTTCTTC
j_call: TRBJ1-4; cdr3_length: 15; v_call: TRBV12-5; d_call: -; clone_size: -; cdr3_aa: CASGSIREGNEKLFF; cdr3_nt: TGTGCTAGTGGTTCGATCAGGGAGGGCAATGAAAAACTGTTTTTT
j_call: TRBJ2-7; cdr3_length: 15; v_call: TRBV11-2; d_call: TRBD2; clone_size: -; cdr3_aa: CASSLGVSGSYEQYF; cdr3_nt: TGTGCCAGCAGCTTAGGTGTTAGCGGGAGCTACGAGCAGTACTTC
j_call: TRBJ2-1; cdr3_length: 13; v_call: TRBV30; d_call: -; clone_size: -; cdr3_aa: CAWSKDSLGEQFF; cdr3_nt: TGTGCCTGGAGTAAGGACAGTTTGGGGGAGCAGTTCTTC
j_call: TRBJ2-7; cdr3_length: 15; v_call: TRBV6-5; d_call: TRBD2; clone_size: once; cdr3_aa: CASSPPSAGGAEQYF; cdr3_nt: TGTGCCAGCAGTCCCCCCTCAGCGGGAGGGGCCGAGCAGTACTTC
j_call: TRBJ2-6; cdr3_length: 15; v_call: TRBV7-3; d_call: -; clone_size: -; cdr3_aa: CASSYTISGANVLTF; cdr3_nt: TGTGCCAGCAGCTACACCATCTCTGGGGCCAACGTCCTGACTTTC
j_call: TRBJ2-7; cdr3_length: 17; v_call: TRBV5-5; d_call: -; clone_size: once; cdr3_aa: CASSLGPGGLVIYEQYF; cdr3_nt: TGTGCCAGCAGCCTAGGGCCAGGGGGACTAGTGATCTACGAGCAGTACTTC
j_call: TRBJ1-5; cdr3_length: 12; v_call: TRBV30; d_call: -; clone_size: -; cdr3_aa: CAWSVQGQPQHF; cdr3_nt: TGTGCCTGGAGTGTCCAGGGACAGCCCCAGCATTTT
j_call: TRBJ2-3; cdr3_length: 18; v_call: TRBV10-3; d_call: TRBD2; clone_size: once; cdr3_aa: CAISENRLAGVGTDTQYF; cdr3_nt: TGTGCCATCAGTGAAAATAGACTAGCGGGAGTTGGAACAGATACGCAGTATTTT
j_call: TRBJ2-7; cdr3_length: 14; v_call: TRBV30; d_call: TRBD1; clone_size: -; cdr3_aa: CAEWGDRETHEQYF; cdr3_nt: TGTGCCGAATGGGGAGACAGGGAAACCCACGAGCAGTACTTC
j_call: TRBJ2-3; cdr3_length: 16; v_call: TRBV29-1; d_call: TRBD2; clone_size: -; cdr3_aa: CSVALEGGRGPYTQYF; cdr3_nt: TGCAGCGTTGCCCTAGAGGGCGGGAGGGGTCCCTATACGCAGTATTTT
j_call: TRBJ2-3; cdr3_length: 13; v_call: TRBV11-3; d_call: -; clone_size: -; cdr3_aa: CASSLGRTDTQYF; cdr3_nt: TGTGCCAGCAGCTTAGGCAGGACAGATACGCAGTATTTT
j_call: TRBJ2-7; cdr3_length: 10; v_call: TRBV27; d_call: -; clone_size: -; cdr3_aa: CASSLNEQYF; cdr3_nt: TGTGCCAGCAGTCTTAACGAGCAGTACTTC
j_call: TRBJ1-5; cdr3_length: 15; v_call: TRBV6-5; d_call: -; clone_size: -; cdr3_aa: CASTLRLGEGQPQHF; cdr3_nt: TGTGCCAGCACCCTTCGATTGGGGGAGGGTCAGCCCCAGCATTTT
j_call: TRBJ2-7; cdr3_length: 13; v_call: TRBV10-2; d_call: -; clone_size: -; cdr3_aa: CASSGPLPYEQYF; cdr3_nt: TGCGCCAGCAGCGGTCCGCTTCCCTACGAGCAGTACTTC
j_call: TRBJ2-2; cdr3_length: 15; v_call: TRBV14; d_call: TRBD2; clone_size: -; cdr3_aa: CASSTLAMNTGELFF; cdr3_nt: TGTGCCAGCAGTACACTAGCGATGAACACCGGGGAGCTGTTTTTT
j_call: TRBJ1-2; cdr3_length: 15; v_call: TRBV9; d_call: -; clone_size: few; cdr3_aa: CASSVDPLDRPRYTF; cdr3_nt: TGTGCCAGCAGCGTAGACCCCCTGGACAGACCACGATACACCTTC
j_call: TRBJ2-1; cdr3_length: 15; v_call: TRBV7-2; d_call: TRBD2; clone_size: -; cdr3_aa: CASSLPSGSYNEQFF; cdr3_nt: TGTGCCAGCAGCTTACCTAGCGGGAGTTACAATGAGCAGTTCTTC
j_call: TRBJ1-2; cdr3_length: 15; v_call: TRBV6-5; d_call: -; clone_size: -; cdr3_aa: CASSYSPNGGQGYTF; cdr3_nt: TGTGCCAGCAGTTACTCTCCTAACGGGGGGCAAGGCTACACCTTC
j_call: TRBJ1-1; cdr3_length: 13; v_call: TRBV9; d_call: -; clone_size: -; cdr3_aa: CASSPQGNTEAFF; cdr3_nt: TGTGCCAGCAGCCCACAGGGGAACACTGAAGCTTTCTTT
j_call: TRBJ2-1; cdr3_length: 15; v_call: TRBV7-2; d_call: -; clone_size: -; cdr3_aa: CASSLTSSAYNEQFF; cdr3_nt: TGTGCCAGCAGCTTGACTAGTTCGGCCTACAATGAGCAGTTCTTC
j_call: TRBJ2-7; cdr3_length: 17; v_call: TRBV19; d_call: TRBD2; clone_size: -; cdr3_aa: CASSIASGRTLIYEQYF; cdr3_nt: TGTGCCAGTAGTATAGCTAGCGGGAGGACACTCATCTACGAGCAGTACTTC
j_call: TRBJ2-5; cdr3_length: 13; v_call: TRBV6-1; d_call: TRBD1; clone_size: -; cdr3_aa: CASSRTGRETQYF; cdr3_nt: TGTGCCAGCAGTAGGACAGGGCGAGAGACCCAGTACTTC
j_call: TRBJ2-3; cdr3_length: 14; v_call: TRBV2; d_call: -; clone_size: -; cdr3_aa: CASIKDQGGDTQYF; cdr3_nt: TGTGCCAGCATTAAGGACCAGGGAGGAGATACGCAGTATTTT
j_call: TRBJ1-2; cdr3_length: 13; v_call: TRBV15; d_call: TRBD1; clone_size: -; cdr3_aa: CATWDSNHYGYTF; cdr3_nt: TGTGCCACCTGGGACAGCAACCACTATGGCTACACCTTC
j_call: TRBJ1-2; cdr3_length: 13; v_call: TRBV27; d_call: TRBD1; clone_size: once; cdr3_aa: CASRSGTAYGYTF; cdr3_nt: TGTGCCAGCAGGTCCGGGACAGCCTATGGCTACACCTTC
j_call: TRBJ2-1; cdr3_length: 15; v_call: TRBV27; d_call: TRBD2; clone_size: -; cdr3_aa: CASSLSAGEWNEQFF; cdr3_nt: TGTGCCAGCAGTTTATCAGCGGGAGAGTGGAATGAGCAGTTCTTC
j_call: TRBJ1-2; cdr3_length: 12; v_call: TRBV30; d_call: TRBD1; clone_size: -; cdr3_aa: CAWSGTGNGYTF; cdr3_nt: TGTGCCTGGAGTGGGACAGGGAATGGCTACACCTTC
j_call: TRBJ1-2; cdr3_length: 14; v_call: TRBV4-2; d_call: TRBD1; clone_size: -; cdr3_aa: CASSHPGQEVGYTF; cdr3_nt: TGTGCCAGCAGCCACCCGGGACAGGAGGTAGGCTACACCTTC
j_call: TRBJ2-1; cdr3_length: 15; v_call: TRBV30; d_call: -; clone_size: -; cdr3_aa: CAWSPLARGYNEQFF; cdr3_nt: TGTGCCTGGAGTCCGCTGGCAAGGGGCTACAATGAGCAGTTCTTC
j_call: TRBJ2-7; cdr3_length: 17; v_call: TRBV7-8; d_call: TRBD2; clone_size: -; cdr3_aa: CASSLAPAGGRSYEQYF; cdr3_nt: TGTGCCAGCAGCTTAGCCCCCGCGGGCGGGAGGAGCTACGAGCAGTACTTC
j_call: TRBJ2-7; cdr3_length: 13; v_call: TRBV7-9; d_call: TRBD1; clone_size: -; cdr3_aa: CASSFPGQAEQYF; cdr3_nt: TGTGCCAGCAGCTTCCCTGGACAGGCCGAGCAGTACTTC
j_call: TRBJ2-1; cdr3_length: 14; v_call: TRBV15; d_call: TRBD1; clone_size: -; cdr3_aa: CATRSGTVPNEQFF; cdr3_nt: TGTGCCACCCGTTCCGGGACAGTGCCCAATGAGCAGTTCTTC
j_call: TRBJ1-1; cdr3_length: 15; v_call: TRBV10-3; d_call: -; clone_size: -; cdr3_aa: CAISETGTSNTEAFF; cdr3_nt: TGTGCCATCAGTGAAACCGGGACAAGTAACACTGAAGCTTTCTTT
j_call: TRBJ2-7; cdr3_length: 16; v_call: TRBV6-1; d_call: -; clone_size: -; cdr3_aa: CASSESWYSRLYEQYF; cdr3_nt: TGTGCCAGCAGTGAGAGTTGGTACTCCAGGCTCTACGAGCAGTACTTC
j_call: TRBJ1-2; cdr3_length: 13; v_call: TRBV25-1; d_call: -; clone_size: once; cdr3_aa: CASSLQGNYGYTF; cdr3_nt: TGTGCCAGCAGTCTGCAGGGTAACTATGGCTACACCTTC
j_call: TRBJ1-1; cdr3_length: 12; v_call: TRBV27; d_call: -; clone_size: -; cdr3_aa: CASSHFNTEAFF; cdr3_nt: TGTGCCAGCAGCCATTTTAACACTGAAGCTTTCTTT
j_call: TRBJ2-5; cdr3_length: 15; v_call: TRBV5-4; d_call: TRBD1; clone_size: -; cdr3_aa: CASRTLGTGGETQYF; cdr3_nt: TGTGCCAGCAGAACCCTCGGGACAGGGGGAGAGACCCAGTACTTC